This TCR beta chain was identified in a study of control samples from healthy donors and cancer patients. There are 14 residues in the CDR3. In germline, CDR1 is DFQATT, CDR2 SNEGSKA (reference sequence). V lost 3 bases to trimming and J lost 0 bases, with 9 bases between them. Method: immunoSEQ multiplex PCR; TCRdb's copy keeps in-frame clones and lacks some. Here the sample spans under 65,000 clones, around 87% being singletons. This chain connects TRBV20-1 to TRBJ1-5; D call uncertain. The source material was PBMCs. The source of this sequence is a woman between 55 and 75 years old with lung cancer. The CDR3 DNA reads TGCAGTGCTAGTCGAGGGTATAGCAATCAGCCCCAGCATTTT. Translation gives CSASRGYSNQPQHF.